The rows below give T cell receptor beta chains drawn from one sample of a study of T cell repertoires in cytomegalovirus infection. Each CDR3 protein gets one entry after TCRdb re-called the reads with MiXCR. The table has approximately 500,000 distinct CDR3 sequences, approximately 16% seen once. The source material was CD8+ T cells from PBMCs. The receptors were gathered from a human donor in good health (CMV status not recorded). Some clones in this sample may be carry-over from other donors' samples. Each CDR3 is given with its conserved first and last residue. The D gene is left open where the match is weak. Clone size is stated in some rows and not others, as once, few, many or a class when expanded.

CDR3 | DNA | D | V | size | J
CASSFSVGSEAFF | TGTGCCAGCAGTTTTTCGGTAGGATCCGAAGCTTTCTTT | - | TRBV28 | few | TRBJ1-1
CSVVWGRGSYEQFF | TGCAGCGTTGTATGGGGGAGGGGGTCCTATGAGCAGTTCTTC | - | TRBV29-1 | - | TRBJ2-1
CASSLRTATKAGANVLTF | TGTGCCAGTAGTTTAAGGACAGCCACAAAGGCCGGGGCCAACGTCCTGACTTTC | - | TRBV19 | many | TRBJ2-6
CASSLFAYEQYF | TGTGCCAGCAGCTTGTTCGCCTACGAGCAGTACTTC | - | TRBV5-6 | few | TRBJ2-7
CASSLSIAGPNEQFF | TGTGCCAGCAGCTTGAGTATAGCAGGTCCCAATGAGCAGTTCTTC | - | TRBV5-6 | - | TRBJ2-1
CASSLALSRREDRHEQFF | TGTGCCAGCAGCTTAGCGCTTTCGCGGCGGGAGGACAGGCATGAGCAGTTCTTC | - | TRBV7-8 | many | TRBJ2-1
CASRPSGLRTEAFF | TGTGCCAGCAGGCCCTCGGGATTGAGAACTGAAGCTTTCTTT | - | TRBV27 | - | TRBJ1-1
CSAPPQGSYGYTF | TGCAGTGCCCCTCCCCAGGGAAGCTATGGCTACACCTTC | - | TRBV20-1 | - | TRBJ1-2
CASGLNNEQFF | TGTGCTAGTGGTTTGAACAATGAGCAGTTCTTC | - | TRBV12-5 | many | TRBJ2-1
CSAREGRVQWPQHF | TGCAGTGCTAGAGAGGGCAGGGTTCAATGGCCCCAGCATTTT | - | TRBV20-1 | - | TRBJ1-5
CASSQETQGWGEQFF | TGTGCCAGCAGCCAAGAAACACAGGGGTGGGGTGAGCAGTTCTTC | TRBD1 | TRBV7-8 | many | TRBJ2-1
CASSLTSGIMEQYF | TGTGCCAGCAGTTTAACTAGCGGGATTATGGAGCAGTACTTC | TRBD2 | TRBV27 | - | TRBJ2-7
CASSYDRGLSYNEQFF | TGTGCCAGCAGCTACGACAGGGGCCTATCCTACAATGAGCAGTTCTTC | TRBD1 | TRBV5-6 | - | TRBJ2-1